These T cell receptor beta chains were read from a single sample in a study of blood T cell repertoires in COVID-19. The repertoire was sequenced with immunoSEQ multiplex PCR; TCRdb's copy has only in-frame clones and lacks some. The table has nearly 200,000 clones, 70% to 90% seen once. The sequencing input was peripheral blood. These receptor sequences come from a man aged 60 to 75 with COVID-19, enrolled during active disease. Each CDR3 is given with its conserved first and last residue. D genes are given only for firm matches. Clone size is stated in some rows and not others, as once, few, many or a class when expanded.

CDR3 protein,CDR3 DNA,V gene,J gene,clone size,D gene
CASSLHSNTEAFF,TGCGCCAGCAGCCTTCACTCGAACACTGAAGCTTTCTTT,TRBV4-3,TRBJ1-1,NA,NA
CASSTAGPLYGYTF,TGTGCCAGTAGTACGGCGGGGCCCTTGTATGGCTACACCTTC,TRBV19,TRBJ1-2,NA,NA
CASSLSGGQVSPLHF,TGTGCCAGCAGTTTATCAGGGGGGCAGGTCTCACCCCTCCACTTT,TRBV28,TRBJ1-6,NA,TRBD1
CASSPAYEQYF,TGTGCCAGCAGCCCTGCCTACGAGCAGTACTTC,TRBV7-9,TRBJ2-7,NA,NA
CAWSVNMNTEAFF,TGTGCCTGGAGTGTCAACATGAACACTGAAGCTTTCTTT,TRBV30,TRBJ1-1,NA,NA
CASSDNRVGTDTQYF,TGTGCCAGCAGTGACAACAGGGTAGGGACAGATACGCAGTATTTT,TRBV6-1,TRBJ2-3,NA,NA
CATSDWGQGYNEQFF,TGTGCCACCAGTGATTGGGGACAGGGGTACAATGAGCAGTTCTTC,TRBV24-1,TRBJ2-1,NA,TRBD1
CSGGIATGANEQFF,TGCAGCGGGGGGATTGCGACAGGAGCCAATGAGCAGTTCTTC,TRBV29-1,TRBJ2-1,NA,NA
CASNRQGPNTEAFF,TGTGCCAGCAACAGACAGGGACCGAACACTGAAGCTTTCTTT,TRBV27,TRBJ1-1,few,TRBD1
CASSLRSGTGGTETQYF,TGTGCCAGCAGCCTAAGGTCCGGGACAGGGGGCACAGAGACCCAGTACTTC,TRBV7-6,TRBJ2-5,NA,TRBD1
CASSLAGFSYNEQFF,TGCGCCAGCAGCTTGGCGGGGTTCTCCTACAATGAGCAGTTCTTC,TRBV5-1,TRBJ2-1,NA,NA
CAIRADPNYGYTF,TGTGCCATCAGGGCCGATCCTAACTATGGCTACACCTTC,TRBV10-3,TRBJ1-2,NA,NA
CASSKSMGGQGLRPLHF,TGTGCCAGCAGCAAATCTATGGGGGGGCAAGGGTTAAGGCCCCTCCACTTT,TRBV21-1,TRBJ1-6,few,NA
CASSPWDTTTNYGYTF,TGTGCCAGCAGCCCCTGGGACACGACAACTAACTATGGCTACACCTTC,TRBV3-1/TRBV3-2,TRBJ1-2,NA,NA
CASSPPLGGRAEGETQYF,TGTGCCAGCAGTCCCCCTCTAGGCGGGAGGGCCGAAGGGGAGACCCAGTACTTC,TRBV5-4,TRBJ2-5,NA,TRBD2
CASSLAQANTEAFF,TGTGCCAGCTCATTAGCACAGGCGAACACTGAAGCTTTCTTT,TRBV18,TRBJ1-1,NA,NA
CASSQGGGSTSGRETQYF,TGCGCCAGCAGCCAAGGCGGTGGGTCGACTAGCGGGAGGGAGACCCAGTACTTC,TRBV4-1,TRBJ2-5,NA,TRBD2
CASSSPAGSSYEQYF,TGTGCCAGCAGTTCCCCGGCGGGGAGCTCCTACGAGCAGTACTTC,TRBV27,TRBJ2-7,NA,NA